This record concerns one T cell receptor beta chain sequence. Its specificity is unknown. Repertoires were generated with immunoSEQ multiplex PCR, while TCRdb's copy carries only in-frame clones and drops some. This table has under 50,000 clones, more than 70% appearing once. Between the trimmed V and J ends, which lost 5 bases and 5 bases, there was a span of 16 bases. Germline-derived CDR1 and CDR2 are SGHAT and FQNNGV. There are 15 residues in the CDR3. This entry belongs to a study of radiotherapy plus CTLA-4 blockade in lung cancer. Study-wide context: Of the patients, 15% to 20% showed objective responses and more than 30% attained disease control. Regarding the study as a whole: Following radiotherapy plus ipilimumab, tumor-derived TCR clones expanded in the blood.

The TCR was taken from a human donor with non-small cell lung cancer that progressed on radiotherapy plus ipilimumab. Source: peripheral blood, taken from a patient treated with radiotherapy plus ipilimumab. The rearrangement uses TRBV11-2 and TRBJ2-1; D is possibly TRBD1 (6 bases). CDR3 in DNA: TGTGCCAGCAGCCCTCCCCGAGGACAGAACAATGAGCAGTTCTTC. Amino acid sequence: CASSPPRGQNNEQFF.